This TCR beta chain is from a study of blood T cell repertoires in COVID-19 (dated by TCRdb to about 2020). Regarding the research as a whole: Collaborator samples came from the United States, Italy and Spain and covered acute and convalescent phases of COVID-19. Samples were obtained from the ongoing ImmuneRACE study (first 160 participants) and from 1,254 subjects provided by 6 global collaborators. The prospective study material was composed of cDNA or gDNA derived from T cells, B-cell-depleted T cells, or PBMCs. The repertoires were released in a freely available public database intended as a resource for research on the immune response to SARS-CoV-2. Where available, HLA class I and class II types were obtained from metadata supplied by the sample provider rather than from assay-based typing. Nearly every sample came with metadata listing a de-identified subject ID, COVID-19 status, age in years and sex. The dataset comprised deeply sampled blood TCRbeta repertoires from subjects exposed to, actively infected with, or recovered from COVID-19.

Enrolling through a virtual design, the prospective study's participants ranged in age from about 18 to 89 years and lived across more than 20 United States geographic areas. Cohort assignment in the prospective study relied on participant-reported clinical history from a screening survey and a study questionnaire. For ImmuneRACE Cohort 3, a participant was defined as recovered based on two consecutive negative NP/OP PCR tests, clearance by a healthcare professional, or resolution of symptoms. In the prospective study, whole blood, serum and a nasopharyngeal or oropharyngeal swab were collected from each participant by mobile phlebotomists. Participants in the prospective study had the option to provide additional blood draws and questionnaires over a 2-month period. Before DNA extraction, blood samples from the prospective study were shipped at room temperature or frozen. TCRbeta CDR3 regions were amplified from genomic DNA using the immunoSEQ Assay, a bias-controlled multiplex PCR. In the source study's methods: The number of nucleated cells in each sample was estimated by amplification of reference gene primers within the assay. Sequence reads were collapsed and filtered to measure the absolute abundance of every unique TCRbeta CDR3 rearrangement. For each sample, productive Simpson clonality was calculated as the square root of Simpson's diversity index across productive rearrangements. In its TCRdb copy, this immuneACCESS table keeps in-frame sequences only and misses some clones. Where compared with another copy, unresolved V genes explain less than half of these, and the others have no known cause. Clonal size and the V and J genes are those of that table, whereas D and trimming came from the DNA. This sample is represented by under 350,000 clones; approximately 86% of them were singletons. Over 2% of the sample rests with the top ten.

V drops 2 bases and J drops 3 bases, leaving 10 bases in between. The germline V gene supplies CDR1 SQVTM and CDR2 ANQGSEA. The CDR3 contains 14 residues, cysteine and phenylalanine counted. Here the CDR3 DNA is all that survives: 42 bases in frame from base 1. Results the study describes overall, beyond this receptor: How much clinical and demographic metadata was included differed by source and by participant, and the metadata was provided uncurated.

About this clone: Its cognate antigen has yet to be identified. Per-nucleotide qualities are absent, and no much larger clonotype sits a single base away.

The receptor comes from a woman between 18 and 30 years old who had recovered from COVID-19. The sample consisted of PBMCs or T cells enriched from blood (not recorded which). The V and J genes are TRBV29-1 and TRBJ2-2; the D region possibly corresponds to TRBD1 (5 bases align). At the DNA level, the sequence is TGCAGCGTTGAAAAACAGGCCGACACCGGGGAGCTGTTTTTT. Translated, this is CSVEKQADTGELFF.